This T cell receptor beta chain was recovered during a study of cytotoxic CD8 clonotypes in ibrutinib-treated CLL. TCRdb keeps only in-frame clones here, not all; method: immunoSEQ multiplex PCR. The sample holds approximately 97,000 clones, roughly three quarters seen once. This CDR3 is 14 amino acids long. Germline V gene data show CDR1 as SGHDT and CDR2 as YYEEEE. With 0 bases removed from V and 3 bases from J, the gap between germline ends came to 10 bases. The chain couples TRBV5-6 to TRBJ2-7, with D unclear. Source: PBMCs, taken after 24 months of ibrutinib treatment. The sequence was obtained from a human donor with chronic lymphocytic leukemia. The CDR3 DNA follows: TGTGCCAGCAGCTTGGGGATGGCCTTCTACGAGCAGTACTTC. Amino acid sequence: CASSLGMAFYEQYF. Using reference TRBV5-6 and TRBJ2-7 for the parts outside the CDR3, the full variable domain is DAGVTQSPTHLIKTRGQQVTLRCSPKSGHDTVSWYQQALGQGPQFIFQYYEEEERQRGNFPDRFSGHQFPNYSSELNVNALLLGDSALYLCASSLGMAFYEQYFGPGTRLTVT.